The sequence of this T cell receptor beta chain was determined in a study of T cell responses to AZD1222 COVID-19 vaccine. Overall study findings and caveats: Only a handful of individuals given AZD1222 were seropositive at baseline. Repertoire samples came only from after the peak T cell response. Clonal diversity may have been underestimated, and the donors were mostly white British, with more females than males.

Profiled with immunoSEQ multiplex PCR; TCRdb holds only in-frame clones, not every one. This table has 130,000 to 150,000 clones, 75% to 95% appearing once. Regarding this clone: The antigen remains undetermined.

This receptor was identified in an adult in good health. The starting material was peripheral blood, obtained on day 0 of MenACWY control vaccination.

The CDR3 bases are TGTGCCAGCAGCCCAGGAAGTGGGGGCCCTCAGCCCCAGCATTTT. Translation: CASSPGSGGPQPQHF. V is TRBV3-1 (or the pseudogene TRBV3-2) and J is TRBJ1-5; D might be TRBD1 (6 bases). Germline-derived CDR1 and CDR2 are LGHDT and YNNKEL (reference sequence). V was pared by 4 bases and J by 6 bases, with 16 bases between. The CDR3 covers 15 residues.